This T cell receptor (beta chain) is drawn from a study of cytomegalovirus exposure and HLA in healthy donors. Researchers ran the PCR with 60 Vbeta and 13 Jbeta primers. Generated by immunoSEQ multiplex PCR, the TCRdb table keeps only in-frame clones and is missing some. This table holds roughly 120,000 clones. The V and J ends lost 1 base and 3 bases respectively, with 7 bases between them. Germline-derived CDR1 and CDR2 are SGDLS and YYNGEE. CDR3 length: 14 residues. Sequencing was performed on PBMCs. The chain couples TRBV9 to TRBJ1-4, with no clear D. The sequence came from a man between 18 and 29 years old in good health and CMV-seronegative. CDR3 in DNA: TGTGCCAGCAGCGTAAGCCAAGCTAATGAAAAACTGTTTTTT. It encodes CASSVSQANEKLFF.